One and the same sample provided the 8 T cell receptor beta chains below, sequenced in a study of T-cell reconstitution after alpha-beta-depleted transplantation in children. Preparation of the TCRbeta library used unique molecular identifiers. TCRdb processed the PCR reads anew with MiXCR; each CDR3 protein has one entry. The table records about 640,000 distinct CDR3 sequences, 16% of them present only once. Specimen: PBMCs from the stem cell graft donor, collected from the stem cell graft. The receptors come from a human donor who donated a stem cell graft to a child with acute myeloid leukemia.

Details on this clonotype: A junction end diverges from the germline sequence, so it may reflect a read error. The chain has TRBV7-8 and TRBJ2-3; TRBD2 might be the D (7 bases). This CDR3 has 12 residues. The germline CDR1 and CDR2 sequences are SGHVS and FQNEAQ. CDR3 loop: CGAGAGTDPQYF. The CDR3 bases are TGCGGTGCGGGGGCCGGCACAGATCCGCAGTATTTT. The full variable domain, in which reference TRBV7-8 and TRBJ2-3 provide the parts outside the CDR3, is GAGVSQSPRYKVAKRGQDVALRCDPISGHVSLFWYQQALGQGPEFLTYFQNEAQLDKSGLPSDRFFAERPEGSVSTLKIQRTQQEDSAVYLCGAGAGTDPQYFGPGTRLTVL.

This clonotype was seen a few times. CDR3 loop: CASSPSPGGRETQYF. In nucleotides, the CDR3 is TGTGCCAGCAGTCCGTCTCCCGGGGGCCGGGAGACCCAGTACTTC. This chain joins TRBV12-3 or TRBV12-4 and TRBJ2-5; D assignment may be TRBD1 or TRBD2 (6 bases each). CDR3 length: 15 amino acids. The V end lost 5 bases, the J end lost 5 bases, and 18 bases lay between the germline ends.

This clonotype was counted ten times or more. The rearrangement uses TRBV7-2 and TRBJ1-5; D remains ambiguous. CDR1 is SGHTA and CDR2 is FQGNSA in the germline V gene. This CDR3 has 16 residues. V lost 5 bases, J lost 0 bases, and 14 bases lay in between. The CDR3 region is CASSPRAVYSNQPQHF. CDR3 DNA: TGTGCCAGCAGCCCCCGGGCAGTCTATAGCAATCAGCCCCAGCATTTT. The complete variable domain, with remaining parts taken from reference TRBV7-2 and TRBJ1-5, reads GAGVSQSPSNKVTEKGKDVELRCDPISGHTALYWYRQSLGQGLEFLIYFQGNSAPDKSGLPSDRFSAERTGGSVSTLTIQRTQQEDSAVYLCASSPRAVYSNQPQHFGDGTRLSIL.

This clonotype was recorded many times. Here the CDR3 reads CSEDRQNEKLFF. As DNA, the CDR3 is TGCAGTGAGGACAGACAGAATGAAAAACTGTTTTTT. V is TRBV20-1 and J is TRBJ1-4, with D possibly TRBD1 on 6 matching bases. The V gene's germline CDR1 is DFQATT and CDR2 SNEGSKA (reference sequence). The CDR3 sequence is 12 residues long. Trimming took 7 bases from V and 5 from J, leaving 11 bases between them.

In this sample, this clonotype turned up a few times. The chain has TRBV7-2 and TRBJ2-7; tentative D call: TRBD1 (5 bases). Germline assignment: CDR1 SGHTA and CDR2 FQGNSA. V was trimmed by 4 bases and J by 4 bases, leaving 14 bases between them. This CDR3 is built from 14 residues. The CDR3: CASSYDRETYEQYF. The CDR3 region has the DNA TGTGCCAGCAGCTACGACAGAGAAACTTACGAGCAGTACTTC.

The J gene is TRBJ1-1, the V gene TRBV7-2; 7 nucleotides line up with TRBD1. Germline CDR1 and CDR2: SGHTA and FQGNSA. The CDR3 runs 14 residues. The trim removed 6 bases at V and 3 bases at J, leaving 7 bases unmatched. In DNA form, the CDR3 reads TGTGCCAGCAGAGCGGACAGGCCTTACACTGAAGCTTTCTTT. Its translation is CASRADRPYTEAFF. Using reference TRBV7-2 and TRBJ1-1 for the parts outside the CDR3, the full variable domain is GAGVSQSPSNKVTEKGKDVELRCDPISGHTALYWYRQSLGQGLEFLIYFQGNSAPDKSGLPSDRFSAERTGGSVSTLTIQRTQQEDSAVYLCASRADRPYTEAFFGQGTRLTVV.

J is TRBJ1-1 and V is TRBV4-1; the D is unclear. V was cut by 1 base and J by 6 bases, with 9 bases left in between. Germline V gives CDR1 MGHRA, CDR2 YSYEKL. The CDR3 spans 13 residues. The CDR3 reads CASSQGVLPEAFF. CDR3 coding DNA: TGCGCCAGCAGCCAAGGGGTTTTACCTGAAGCTTTCTTT.

Of note for this clonotype: A read error may explain this, as a much larger clone is one base away. The V and J genes are TRBV20-1 and TRBJ2-3, with D possibly being TRBD1 (6 bases). CDR1 is DFQATT, CDR2 SNEGSKA, per germline (reference sequence). V was clipped by 1 base and J by 6 bases, with 11 bases between them. CDR3 length equals 13 residues. The CDR3: CSARGLTGDTQYF. The CDR3 nucleotides are TGCAGTGCTAGAGGGTTAACAGGGGATACGCAGTATTTT.